The next 5 T cell receptor beta chains were all read from a single sample in a study of T cell clonality in common variable immunodeficiency (dated by TCRdb to the mid-2010s). Paper-wide results and their limitations: CVID TCRbeta sequences reportedly showed fewer deletions and N-nucleotide insertions and lacked highly modified clones with 13 or more V deletions.

Libraries were made using the immunoSEQ multiplex PCR assay. Imported from immuneACCESS, the table was reduced by TCRdb to in-frame sequences with V and J called. These copies leave out some clones; in studies compared against another copy, an unresolved V gene accounts for under half, and the cause of the remainder is not known. The sample counts approximately 18,000 clones, each observed more than once. 6% to 7% of the sample is held by the ten biggest clonotypes. These receptors lack a known antigen. The sample was peripheral blood mononuclear cells. The receptor set was obtained from a human donor with common variable immunodeficiency.

As regards this clone: The read finishes 3 residues shy of the CDR3 end, and the germline J gene is used to complete it. V and J are TRBV7-3 and TRBJ1-2; D ambiguous. V was trimmed by 5 bases and J by 6 bases, leaving 16 bases between them. The germline V gene encodes CDR1 SGHTA and CDR2 FQGTGA. The length of the CDR3 is 14 residues. Partial CDR3 DNA: TGTGCCAGCAGCCGTCGCAGCAGGACTGATGGC. Protein product: CASSRRSRTDG. From start to end, the CDR3 is CASSRRSRTDGYTF.

In this sample, this clone turned up a few times. The CDR3 end lies 3 residues beyond the end of the read and is filled in from the germline J gene. V is TRBV6-4 and J is TRBJ2-3; D perhaps matches TRBD1 (6 bases). CDR3 size: 13 residues. Per germline, CDR1 MRHNA and CDR2 SNTAGT. V gave up 3 bases and J gave up 4 bases, with 8 bases separating them. CDR3 protein: CASSEQGADTQYF. The sequenced part of the CDR3 DNA is TGTGCCAGCAGTGAACAGGGCGCAGATACG.

In the case of this clone: The read falls 3 residues short of the CDR3 end, and the missing part is taken from the germline J gene. This chain connects TRBV6-2 or TRBV6-3 to TRBJ2-3, with D unclear. Germline-derived CDR1 and CDR2 are MNHEY and SVGEGT. Trimming cost V 8 bases and J 0 bases, with 12 bases left between them. The CDR3 is 14 residues long. CDR3 protein: CASGQISSTDTQYF. The sequenced CDR3 bases are TGTGCCAGCGGCCAGATCTCTAGCACAGATACG.

In this sample, this clone turned up many times. Read data end 3 residues before the CDR3 end; the end is taken from the germline J gene. The chain combines TRBV5-1 with TRBJ2-3; 11 bases map to TRBD1. The germline gives CDR1 SGHRS, CDR2 YFSETQ. The CDR3 totals 16 residues. After removal of 0 bases from V and 2 bases from J, the junction contained 2 bases not matched to a gene. The covered CDR3 bases are TGCGCCAGCAGCTTGGGGACAGGGGGCCCCACAGATACG. This sequence encodes CASSLGTGGPTDT. The full CDR3 sequence reads CASSLGTGGPTDTQYF. Based on the CDR3 plus reference TRBV5-1 and TRBJ2-3, the full variable domain is KAGVTQTPRYLIKTRGQQVTLSCSPISGHRSVSWYQQTPGQGLQFLFEYFSETQRNKGNFPGRFSGRQFSNSRSEMNVSTLELGDSALYLCASSLGTGGPTDTQYFGPGTRLTVL.

Of note for this clone: The read halts 3 residues ahead of the CDR3 end, with the missing end drawn from the germline J gene. This chain links TRBV30 with TRBJ2-3; 10 positions agree with TRBD1. This CDR3 region has 15 residues. Germline V gives CDR1 GTSNPN, CDR2 SVGIG (reference sequence). Trimming at V came to 0 bases and at J to 2 bases, leaving 2 bases not matched to a gene. CDR3 bases read: TGTGCCTGGAGTGTAGGGACAGGGGCCACAGATACG. It is translated as CAWSVGTGATDT. The whole CDR3 reads CAWSVGTGATDTQYF.